This TCR beta chain was obtained from a study of blood T cell repertoires in COVID-19. Across the whole study: Spain, Italy and the United States supplied samples that represented acute and convalescent COVID-19. Nucleic acid was either cDNA or gDNA, and it came from T cells, B-cell-depleted T cells, or PBMCs.

The authors' processing: Scientists estimated how many nucleated cells there were by amplifying reference gene primers. Sequencing was performed with immunoSEQ multiplex PCR; in TCRdb, only in-frame clones are kept and a portion is missing. For V, J and clone size, that table is used; D and trimming come from the DNA. The table records around 260,000 clones, 88% of them present only once. The origin of this receptor is a man between 60 and 75 years old who had recovered from COVID-19. Material for sequencing was peripheral blood.

The CDR3 DNA reads as TGCAGTACCAACCCAGGGGTTGAGCAGTTCTTC. This translates into CSTNPGVEQFF. V and J are TRBV20-1 and TRBJ2-1; perhaps TRBD1 as D (6 bases). CDR1 is DFQATT and CDR2 is SNEGSKA in the germline V gene (reference sequence). Trimming removed 8 bases at V and 9 bases at J, with 14 bases between. The CDR3 consists of 11 residues.